This T cell receptor beta chain was observed in a study of blood T cell repertoires in COVID-19. The overall study: The United States, Italy and Spain were the sources of the acute and convalescent COVID-19 samples.

Germline V gives CDR1 SGHDT, CDR2 YYEEEE. The V end lost 4 bases, the J end lost 2 bases, and 11 bases lay between the germline ends. The length of the CDR3 is 14 residues. Clones were read by immunoSEQ multiplex PCR, and TCRdb kept only the in-frame ones, dropping some. The sample records roughly 87,000 clones, about 88% being singletons. The receptor's source is a man aged 35-49 years with acute or convalescent COVID-19. The V call is TRBV5-6, the J call TRBJ2-3; D is uncertain. The specimen was peripheral blood. The CDR3 bases are TGTGCCAGCAGCGCCAGGCAGCACACAGATACGCAGTATTTT. It encodes CASSARQHTDTQYF.